This passage covers 16 T cell receptor beta chains from one sample sequenced in a study of CD8 T cells in ankylosing spondylitis. Study findings and constraints: Typical of ankylosing spondylitis blood, it appeared, was a TCR beta motif of eight highly homologous variants.

TCRdb independently ran MiXCR on the 5' RACE reads; one entry per CDR3 protein. This table holds some 840,000 distinct CDR3 sequences, approximately 10% found once. Their antigens remain unidentified. The source material was blood, either unsorted or a sorted T cell fraction (not recorded which). These receptors were obtained from a male donor with ankylosing spondylitis.

This clonotype was seen a handful of times. The chain couples TRBV20-1 to TRBJ2-4; 8 bases match TRBD1. The J segment lost 6 bases and the V segment lost 5 bases, leaving 9 bases of the junction unmatched. Per germline, CDR1 DFQATT and CDR2 SNEGSKA (reference sequence). This CDR3 is built from 14 residues. As DNA, the CDR3 is TGCAGTGCTGGAAGGACAGGGAGAGGAAACATTCAGTACTTC. Translation: CSAGRTGRGNIQYF.

In this sample, this clonotype turned up many times. The chain combines TRBV20-1 with TRBJ1-2; 7 bases agree with TRBD1. There are 16 residues in the CDR3. The J segment lost 8 bases and the V segment lost 0 bases, leaving 15 bases of the junction unmatched. Germline CDR1 reads DFQATT; CDR2 reads SNEGSKA (reference sequence). The CDR3 sequence: CSARDLLKSGGSGYTF. The CDR3 nucleotides read TGCAGTGCTAGAGACCTCCTCAAGTCAGGGGGATCGGGCTACACCTTC.

This clonotype was detected only a few times. The V and J genes are TRBV5-1 and TRBJ1-5; TRBD1 might be the D (5 bases). V was trimmed by 0 bases and J by 3 bases, leaving 7 bases between them. The CDR3 runs 14 residues. Germline values: CDR1 SGHRS, CDR2 YFSETQ. This CDR3 reads CASSLEGINQPQHF. Here the CDR3 DNA reads TGCGCCAGCAGCTTGGAGGGGATCAATCAGCCCCAGCATTTT.

The chain couples TRBV30 to TRBJ1-4; a possible D gene is TRBD1 (5 bases). The CDR3 runs to 15 residues. The V gene's germline CDR1 is GTSNPN and CDR2 SVGIG (reference sequence). Trimming shortened V by 7 bases and J by 5 bases, and 20 bases separated the two germline ends. CDR3 in DNA: TGTGCCTCGACCCACTTACTGGGACTCAATGAAAAACTGTTTTTT. The encoded protein is CASTHLLGLNEKLFF.

This clonotype was counted at least ten times. The chain employs TRBV12-3 or TRBV12-4 and TRBJ1-5; a weak D match, TRBD1 (5 bases). The V gene lost 1 base and the J gene lost 9 bases, with 10 bases spanning the gap. The length of the CDR3 is 13 residues. DNA for the CDR3: TGTGCCAGCAGTTTAGGGCAGGGTAGGCCCCAGCATTTT. Its translation: CASSLGQGRPQHF.

This clonotype has at least ten counts. The chain couples TRBV12-3 or TRBV12-4 to TRBJ1-1; 7 positions match TRBD1. The trim removed 7 bases at V and 1 base at J, leaving 9 bases unmatched. This CDR3 has 15 residues. CDR3 DNA sequence: TGTGCCAGCATCGAGACGGGACAGTCGAACACTGAAGCTTTCTTT. It is translated as CASIETGQSNTEAFF.

This chain links TRBV4-3 with TRBJ2-7; possible D gene TRBD2, 6 bases. V lost 1 base and J 2 bases, leaving 15 bases between the germline ends. The CDR3 contains 16 residues. Looked up from germline, CDR1 is LGHNA and CDR2 is YSLEER. The CDR3 nucleotides are TGCGCCAGCAGCCAAGCCATTGGAGGGTCCCCCTACGAGCAGTACTTC. It is translated as CASSQAIGGSPYEQYF.

The J gene is TRBJ1-2, the V gene TRBV20-1; the D gene is possibly TRBD1 (5 bases). The CDR3 is 16 residues long. Deletions cut 1 base from V and 6 bases from J, with 21 bases between. Germline V gives CDR1 DFQATT, CDR2 SNEGSKA (reference sequence). The DNA of the CDR3 is TGCAGTGCTAGAGCTCTTGGTATTGGGCGCAGGGATGGCTACACCTTC. This translates into CSARALGIGRRDGYTF.

The table lists this clonotype with a few counts. This sequence joins TRBV24-1 and TRBJ2-1, with D possibly being TRBD1 (5 bases). Germline V gene data show CDR1 as KGHDR and CDR2 as SFDVKD. The CDR3 length is 15 residues. Trimming removed 1 base from V and 0 bases from J, with 6 bases in between. The DNA for the CDR3 is TGTGCCACCAGTGATTTCCAGGGCTCCTACAATGAGCAGTTCTTC. Residues: CATSDFQGSYNEQFF.

Ten or more counts support this clonotype. V is TRBV12-3 or TRBV12-4 and J is TRBJ1-2; D is unresolved. The CDR3 consists of 13 residues. Trimming took off 1 base at V and 7 bases at J, with 10 bases between the two ends. CDR3 amino acids: CASSLDGESGYTF. The CDR3 bases are TGTGCCAGCAGTTTAGACGGGGAGAGTGGCTACACCTTC.

J is TRBJ2-5 and V is TRBV20-1; D ambiguous. This CDR3 is 17 amino acids long. Trimming left V 4 bases short and J 5 bases short, with 26 bases between. Per the germline V gene, CDR1 is DFQATT and CDR2 is SNEGSKA (reference sequence). The CDR3 loop reads CSANPLRPNGLSETQYF. The DNA for the CDR3 is TGCAGTGCTAATCCACTTCGGCCCAACGGATTGAGCGAGACCCAGTACTTC.

This clonotype was seen a few times. V is TRBV7-9 and J is TRBJ2-7; 7 nucleotides agree with TRBD1. With V trimmed by 7 bases and J by 5 bases, 11 bases remained unmatched. The CDR3 loop spans 14 amino acids. Germline V lookup: CDR1 SEHNR, CDR2 FQNEAQ (reference sequence). The CDR3 here is CASKREGALDEQYF. The CDR3 bases are TGTGCCAGCAAGAGAGAGGGGGCTCTGGACGAGCAGTACTTC.

This clonotype was seen many times. The V gene is TRBV5-1, the J gene TRBJ1-2; D remains unclear. The CDR3 runs to 13 residues. The germline V gene encodes CDR1 SGHRS and CDR2 YFSETQ. The ends were cut back, 4 bases at V and 4 bases at J, with 11 bases in the middle. This chain's CDR3 is CASSHDGPYGYTF. In DNA, the CDR3 is TGCGCCAGCAGCCACGACGGACCCTATGGCTACACCTTC.

This sequence joins TRBV6-5 and TRBJ1-1, with D uncertain. This CDR3 contains 14 residues. The V end was cut by 2 bases, the J end by 6 bases, with 13 bases between. Germline V gene sequence: CDR1 MNHEY, CDR2 SVGAGI. The CDR3, as DNA: TGTGCCAGCAGTTACCGGGAGGTAACGGCTGAAGCTTTCTTT. This gives the protein CASSYREVTAEAFF.

The chain is built from TRBV27 and TRBJ1-1; 8 positions agree with TRBD1. CDR3 length: 15 amino acids. Germline-derived CDR1 and CDR2 are MNHEY and SMNVEV (reference sequence). Trimming cost V 6 bases and J 5 bases; bases outside gene matches: 11. CDR3 DNA sequence: TGTGCCAGCAGGGGGCCCAGGGGGCAAAATACTGAAGCTTTCTTT. Translated: CASRGPRGQNTEAFF.

This clonotype was seen only a few times. The chain recombines TRBV6-2 or TRBV6-3 with TRBJ2-7, with TRBD2 matching over 11 bases. The CDR3 runs to 16 residues. Germline lookup yields CDR1 MNHEY and CDR2 SVGEGT. V lost 5 bases and J lost 4; bases outside the gene matches: 10. The CDR3 nucleotides read TGTGCCAGCAGTGATTGGGGACTAGCGGCCGATTACGAGCAGTACTTC. It specifies CASSDWGLAADYEQYF.